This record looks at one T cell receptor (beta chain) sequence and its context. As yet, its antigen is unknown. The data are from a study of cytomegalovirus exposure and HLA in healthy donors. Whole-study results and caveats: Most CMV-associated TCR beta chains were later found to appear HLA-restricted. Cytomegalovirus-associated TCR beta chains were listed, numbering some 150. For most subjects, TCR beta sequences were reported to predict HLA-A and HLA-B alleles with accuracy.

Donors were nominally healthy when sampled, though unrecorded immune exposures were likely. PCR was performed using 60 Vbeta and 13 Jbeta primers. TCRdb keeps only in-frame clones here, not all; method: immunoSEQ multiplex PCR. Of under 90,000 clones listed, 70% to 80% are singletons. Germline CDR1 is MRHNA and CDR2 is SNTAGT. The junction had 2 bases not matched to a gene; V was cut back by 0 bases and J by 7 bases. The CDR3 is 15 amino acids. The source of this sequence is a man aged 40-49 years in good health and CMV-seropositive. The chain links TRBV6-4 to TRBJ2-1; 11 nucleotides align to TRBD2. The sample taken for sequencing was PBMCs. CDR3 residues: CASSDSIAGGNEQFF. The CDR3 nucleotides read TGTGCCAGCAGTGACTCGATAGCGGGAGGGAATGAGCAGTTCTTC.